Listed below are T cell receptor beta chains from one sample, sequenced in a study of PD-L1 blockade in urothelial cancer. Using immunoSEQ multiplex PCR, the repertoire was profiled, and TCRdb retains in-frame clones only, with some absent. The sample consists of some 100,000 clones, roughly nine tenths of them appearing once. The starting material was PBMCs, obtained around atezolizumab (anti-PD-L1) treatment. The receptor set was obtained from a woman older than 75 with urothelial cancer. The CDR3 runs from the conserved cysteine through the conserved F or W. A D gene is named only where the DNA matches it firmly. Size is stated for part of the rows, as once, few or many counts, or as a class when the clone is expanded.

TRBJ2-7 | NA | NA | TRBV5-5 | TGTGCCAGCAGCTCCAGACAGTGGTACGAGCAGTACTTC | CASSSRQWYEQYF
TRBJ2-1 | NA | NA | TRBV5-1 | TGCGCCAGCAGCTTGTCGGCAGCGAGCTCCTACAATGAGCAGTTCTTC | CASSLSAASSYNEQFF
TRBJ2-5 | few | NA | TRBV5-1 | TGCGCCAGCAGCTTGGAGGGGGAGACCCAGTACTTC | CASSLEGETQYF
TRBJ2-3 | NA | TRBD2 | TRBV9 | TGTGCCAGCAGCGTAGGGGGGGGCGGGAGGCCAGATACGCAGTATTTT | CASSVGGGGRPDTQYF
TRBJ2-7 | NA | TRBD2 | TRBV27 | TGTGCCAGCAGTTTATGGGGGGGACGGACTTTCTACGAGCAGTACTTC | CASSLWGGRTFYEQYF
TRBJ2-2 | NA | NA | TRBV19 | TGTGCCAGTAGTATAGATCCCGCCAGGAAAGGGGAGCTGTTTTTT | CASSIDPARKGELFF
TRBJ1-5 | few | NA | TRBV18 | TGTGCCAGCTCACTATTCAGTGACAATCAGCCCCAGCATTTT | CASSLFSDNQPQHF
TRBJ1-4 | NA | NA | TRBV5-6 | TGTGCCAGCAGCATACAGGAAAAACTGTTTTTT | CASSIQEKLFF
TRBJ2-3 | NA | TRBD2 | TRBV4-2 | TGTGCCAGCAGCCAGGAGGCTGGACTAGCGGGAGGGCCAGGAGATACGCAGTATTTT | CASSQEAGLAGGPGDTQYF
TRBJ2-7 | NA | TRBD2 | TRBV2 | TGTGCCAGTCGGCCCGGGACTAGCGGTACGGCCGAGCAGTACTTC | CASRPGTSGTAEQYF
TRBJ2-1 | NA | TRBD2 | TRBV4-1 | TGCGCCAGCAGCCACAGCGGGAGCTCCTACAATGAGCAGTTCTTC | CASSHSGSSYNEQFF
TRBJ2-2 | NA | NA | TRBV19 | TGTGCCAGTAGTCCTGGCCCTCGCGGGACCGATAACACCGGGGAGCTGTTTTTT | CASSPGPRGTDNTGELFF
TRBJ1-1 | NA | NA | TRBV27 | TGTGCCAGCAGTTCCATAGGACAGTTTTTCGTCAGGAACACTGAAGCTTTCTTT | CASSSIGQFFVRNTEAFF
TRBJ2-3 | NA | TRBD1 | TRBV9 | TGTGCCAGCAGCGAGGGTCACCGACAGGGCTTAGATACGCAGTATTTT | CASSEGHRQGLDTQYF
TRBJ2-3 | NA | TRBD1 | TRBV10-3 | TGTGCCATCAGCCGGACAGGGGGCACAGATACGCAGTATTTT | CAISRTGGTDTQYF
TRBJ2-2 | NA | TRBD1 | TRBV5-4 | TGTGCCAGCAGCTTGGAGGACAGGGCGACCGGGGAGCTGTTTTTT | CASSLEDRATGELFF
TRBJ1-2 | NA | TRBD1 | TRBV25-1 | TGTGCCAGCAGTGAAGGGTACAGGGGTGACTATGGCTACACCTTC | CASSEGYRGDYGYTF
TRBJ2-2 | NA | TRBD2 | TRBV9 | TGTGCCAGCAGAGGCTGGGGGGGCGGGGAGCTGTTTTTT | CASRGWGGGELFF
TRBJ1-1 | NA | NA | TRBV30 | TGTGCCTGGAGTGTAGTGAGGGACACTGAAGCTTTCTTT | CAWSVVRDTEAFF
TRBJ2-7 | once | TRBD1 | TRBV18 | TGTGCCAGCTCACCGGCGACAGGGGTTCCCTACGAGCAGTACTTC | CASSPATGVPYEQYF
TRBJ2-7 | NA | NA | TRBV7-9 | TGTGCCAGCGGATCAACAGGGACCGAGCAGTACTTC | CASGSTGTEQYF
TRBJ2-5 | NA | NA | TRBV28 | TGTGCCAGCACTCTAGGTAGCGGAGCCTTCCAAGAGACCCAGTACTTC | CASTLGSGAFQETQYF
TRBJ2-6 | NA | NA | TRBV19 | TGTGCCAGTACCTTAACTCCTAGCTCTGGGGCCAACGTCCTGACTTTC | CASTLTPSSGANVLTF
TRBJ2-2 | once | TRBD1 | TRBV15 | TGTGCCACCAGCAGAGACAGGGGGCCGACCGGGGAGCTGTTTTTT | CATSRDRGPTGELFF
TRBJ1-5 | NA | NA | TRBV27 | TGTGCCAGCAGACCGAACAGGGTGGGCAATCAGCCCCAGCATTTT | CASRPNRVGNQPQHF
TRBJ2-5 | NA | TRBD2 | TRBV11-2 | TGTGCCAGCAGCTTATCGGGACTAGCGGGTCCGCGAGGGGAGACCCAGTACTTC | CASSLSGLAGPRGETQYF
TRBJ2-7 | NA | TRBD2 | TRBV13 | TGTGCCAGCAGCTTACGAAGTCTAGCGGGAATCGGCGGCGAGCAGTACTTC | CASSLRSLAGIGGEQYF
TRBJ2-7 | NA | TRBD2 | TRBV4-2 | TGTGCCAGCAGCACGACTAGCGGGCCCTACGAGCAGTACTTC | CASSTTSGPYEQYF
TRBJ2-5 | NA | NA | TRBV4-1 | TGCGCCAGCAGCCAAGTTCGGGGGAGGGAGACCCAGTACTTC | CASSQVRGRETQYF